Following are 6 T cell receptor beta chains from one sample sequenced in a study of blood T cell repertoires in COVID-19. TCRdb's table, derived via immunoSEQ multiplex PCR, lists solely in-frame clones and lacks some. The profile shows 650,000 to 800,000 clones, approximately 90% of them singletons. Sequencing was carried out using peripheral blood. The source of these receptors is a woman under 30 with acute or convalescent COVID-19.

The chain uses TRBV5-1 and TRBJ2-7; D is unresolved. The CDR3 loop spans 14 amino acids. Germline V lookup: CDR1 SGHRS, CDR2 YFSETQ. Trimming left V 0 bases short and J 7 bases short, with 14 bases between. The CDR3 DNA is TGCGCCAGCAGCTTGGACGCCCCAACCGGGGAGCAGTACTTC. Encoded protein: CASSLDAPTGEQYF.

V usage is TRBV9 and J usage is TRBJ2-2; 10 bases line up with TRBD2. This CDR3 comprises 16 residues. Per germline, CDR1 SGDLS and CDR2 YYNGEE. The V segment lost 6 bases and the J segment 4 bases; nucleotides outside the gene matches: 9. The CDR3 DNA follows: TGTGCCAGCACCCTTTTAGCGGGGGGCATCACCGGGGAGCTGTTTTTT. Protein product: CASTLLAGGITGELFF.

This sequence joins TRBV30 and TRBJ2-3, with 7 positions matching TRBD2. This CDR3 comprises 14 residues. The V gene's germline CDR1 is GTSNPN and CDR2 SVGIG (reference sequence). J lost 5 bases, V lost 2 bases, and 7 bases had no gene match. CDR3 coding DNA: TGTGCCTGGAGTATAAGCGGGGTAATAGATACGCAGTATTTT. Residues: CAWSISGVIDTQYF.

V is TRBV15 and J is TRBJ1-1, with 8 bases aligning to TRBD1. The CDR3 loop spans 13 amino acids. Germline V gene sequence: CDR1 LNHNV, CDR2 YYDKDF (reference sequence). V was clipped by 5 bases and J by 11 bases; unmatched bases: 10. CDR3 coding DNA: TGTGCCACCAGCCCCCAGGGGGCTTCTCGGGCTTTCTTT. It yields the protein CATSPQGASRAFF.

The sample holds a few counts of this clone. The V call is TRBV19, the J call TRBJ2-7; possible D gene TRBD1, 5 bases. Trimming stripped 5 bases from V and 3 bases from J, with 14 bases between. The CDR3 spans 14 residues. The germline V gene has CDR1 LNHDA and CDR2 SQIVND (reference sequence). The CDR3 nucleotides are TGTGCCAGTAGTCCCGGACACCTCGTCTACGAGCAGTACTTC. The encoded protein is CASSPGHLVYEQYF.

The chain employs TRBV5-4 and TRBJ1-3, with TRBD1 matching 8 bases. The CDR3 covers 16 residues. The ends lost 3 bases at V and 0 bases at J; junction bases unmatched: 5. In germline, CDR1 is SGHNT, CDR2 YYREEE (reference sequence). DNA of the CDR3: TGTGCCAGCAGCTACGACAGGGGTAACTCTGGAAACACCATATATTTT. This encodes CASSYDRGNSGNTIYF.